The entry below gives a single TCR beta chain sequence along with its context. Other DNA variants within this sample encode the same CDR3. The data belong to a study of T cell changes during pregnancy in multiple sclerosis. Method: immunoSEQ multiplex PCR; TCRdb's copy keeps in-frame clones and lacks some. The repertoire holds about 94,000 clones, with about 93% as singletons. The CDR3 is 14 residues long. V shed 0 bases and J shed 4 bases, with 12 bases lying between them. Germline V lookup: CDR1 GTSNPN, CDR2 SVGIG (reference sequence). The source of this sequence is a female donor with multiple sclerosis, enrolled in a pregnancy study. Sequencing used peripheral blood, obtained in the third trimester of pregnancy. The V gene is TRBV30, the J gene TRBJ1-1; D is undetermined. CDR3 DNA: TGTGCCTGGAGTGTACTAGGACTCGGCACTGAAGCTTTCTTT. Translating it yields CAWSVLGLGTEAFF.